This passage covers 14 T cell receptor beta chains from one sample sequenced in a study of T cell responses to AZD1222 COVID-19 vaccine. TCRdb keeps only in-frame clones here, not all; method: immunoSEQ multiplex PCR. The sample has about 150,000 clones; nearly 90% are singletons. This material consisted of peripheral blood, taken on day 0 of AZD1222 vaccination. All receptors derive from an adult in good health.

The rearrangement uses TRBV18 and TRBJ1-1, with D possibly matching TRBD1 (5 bases). This CDR3 comprises 14 residues. Trimming left V 2 bases short and J 0 bases short, with 7 bases between. CDR1 and CDR2 (germline): KGHSH, LQKENI. CDR3 sequence (DNA): TGTGCCAGCTCACCAGACAGATTGAACACTGAAGCTTTCTTT. This translates into CASSPDRLNTEAFF.

J is TRBJ2-1 and V is TRBV2; 7 bases map to TRBD2. The CDR3 covers 15 residues. V shed 1 base, J shed 4 bases, and the junction held 4 bases outside the gene matches. Germline CDR1 is SNHLY and CDR2 is FYNNEI. CDR3 DNA: TGTGCCAGCAGTGAAGGGCGGGAGCCTTACAATGAGCAGTTCTTC. Protein sequence: CASSEGREPYNEQFF.

This chain joins TRBV5-1 and TRBJ1-2, with TRBD1 as a possible D gene (5 bases). Deletions cut 4 bases from V and 2 bases from J, with 12 bases between. The CDR3 extends over 14 amino acids. CDR1 is SGHRS and CDR2 is YFSETQ in the germline V gene. For the CDR3, the DNA is TGCGCCAGCAGCGCGGGACTGACAAACTATGGCTACACCTTC. Its translation: CASSAGLTNYGYTF.

V and J are TRBV25-1 and TRBJ1-2; D unresolved. CDR1 MGHDK and CDR2 SYGVNS come from the germline V gene. Between the trimmed V and J ends, which lost 0 bases and 4 bases, there was a span of 9 bases. The CDR3 consists of 14 residues. CDR3 coding DNA: TGTGCCAGCAGTGAATATGGCAGGAGCTATGGCTACACCTTC. It encodes CASSEYGRSYGYTF.

This clone came up a few times. The chain recombines TRBV9 with TRBJ2-1; 10 bases are a match to TRBD2. J was trimmed by 7 bases and V by 2 bases; bases with no gene match: 6. There are 15 residues in the CDR3. Germline V gene lookup returns CDR1 SGDLS and CDR2 YYNGEE. The CDR3 reads CASSVGGLAENEQFF. CDR3 DNA sequence: TGTGCCAGCAGCGTGGGAGGACTAGCGGAGAATGAGCAGTTCTTC.

The chain combines TRBV11-2 with TRBJ1-2, with D maybe TRBD1 (6 bases). From germline, CDR1 is SGHAT and CDR2 FQNNGV. Trimming removed 5 bases at V and 2 bases at J, with 9 bases between. The CDR3 totals 13 residues. The CDR3 protein is CASSATGNYGYTF. The CDR3 DNA follows: TGTGCCAGCAGCGCAACAGGGAACTATGGCTACACCTTC.

V is TRBV7-2 and J is TRBJ1-5; possibly TRBD1 for D (6 bases). Germline CDR1 is SGHTA and CDR2 is FQGNSA. The CDR3 has 13 residues. V lost 5 bases, J lost 2 bases, and 7 bases lay in between. DNA of the CDR3: TGTGCCAGCAGCGAGGGGGGCAATCAGCCCCAGCATTTT. Protein product: CASSEGGNQPQHF.

The rearrangement uses TRBV10-1 and TRBJ2-7, with D perhaps TRBD1 (6 bases). This CDR3 is 13 amino acids long. V shed 6 bases and J shed 3 bases, with 12 bases lying between them. Germline V gene sequence: CDR1 WNHNN, CDR2 SYGVQD (reference sequence). The CDR3 region has the DNA TGCGCCAGCAGCCCCGGACAGAACTACGAGCAGTACTTC. Its translation: CASSPGQNYEQYF.

In this sample, this clone turned up once. The CDR3 bases are TGTGCCAGCAGCGAAGGCCCCGGAGTTGGGCAGTTCTTC. This translates into CASSEGPGVGQFF. This chain connects TRBV11-2 to TRBJ2-1; D gene ambiguous. The ends were cut back, 5 bases at V and 12 bases at J, with 17 bases in the middle. Germline-derived CDR1 and CDR2 are SGHAT and FQNNGV. This CDR3 region has 13 residues.

As concerns this clone: Additional DNA sequences in this sample encode the identical CDR3. The chain carries TRBV7-9 and TRBJ2-1; TRBD2 agrees at 12 bases. Germline trimming cut 4 bases from V and 4 bases from J; bases unmatched to any gene: 2. Germline loops: CDR1 SEHNR, CDR2 FQNEAQ (reference sequence). The CDR3 length is 15 residues. The CDR3 DNA follows: TGTGCCAGCAGCTCCGGGACTAGCGGGTACAATGAGCAGTTCTTC. Its protein is CASSSGTSGYNEQFF.

This chain uses TRBV28 with TRBJ1-2; weak D call: TRBD1 (6 bases). This CDR3 region has 15 residues. With 2 bases removed from V and 5 bases from J, the gap between germline ends came to 15 bases. Germline V gene data show CDR1 as MDHEN and CDR2 as SYDVKM. The CDR3 spells CASSLGSGQRYGYTF. The CDR3 bases are TGTGCCAGCAGTTTAGGATCCGGACAGCGATATGGCTACACCTTC.

This chain joins TRBV28 and TRBJ1-3; D not resolved. Germline loops: CDR1 MDHEN, CDR2 SYDVKM. This CDR3 comprises 16 residues. V dropped 3 bases and J dropped 0 bases, with 12 bases sitting between them. CDR3 DNA sequence: TGTGCCAGCAGTTTGGCCAGGCGACTCTCTGGAAACACCATATATTTT. The encoded protein is CASSLARRLSGNTIYF.

Here the CDR3 DNA reads TGTGCCAGCAGTGTACACCCTAACTATGGCTACACCTTC. Translation gives CASSVHPNYGYTF. The V and J genes are TRBV6-4 and TRBJ1-2; unclear D gene. The CDR3 runs to 13 residues. CDR1 and CDR2 from the germline V gene are MRHNA and SNTAGT. The ends were cut back, 4 bases at V and 0 bases at J, with 6 bases in the middle.

The rearrangement joins TRBV5-5 to TRBJ2-5, with 9 bases lining up with TRBD1. Germline lookup yields CDR1 SGHKS and CDR2 YYEKEE (reference sequence). The CDR3 covers 15 residues. With V trimmed by 4 bases and J by 4 bases, 8 bases remained unmatched. The CDR3 nucleotides read TGTGCCAGCAGCCTAAGGACAGGGGTCGCAGAGACCCAGTACTTC. Translated, it gives CASSLRTGVAETQYF.